Below, 8 T cell receptor beta chains from the same sample are listed, as sequenced in a study of blood T cell repertoires in COVID-19. The assay was immunoSEQ multiplex PCR, and TCRdb's table has in-frame clones only and misses some. This sample has almost 200,000 clones, with about 90% found just once. The sequenced sample was PBMCs or T cells enriched from blood (not recorded which). Receptors were obtained from a woman younger than 30 who had recovered from COVID-19.

Only one count was recorded for this clone. The CDR3 spells CASSSIVMNTEAFF. Here the CDR3 DNA reads TGTGCCAGCAGTTCTATAGTGATGAACACTGAAGCTTTCTTT. The chain employs TRBV6-5 and TRBJ1-1; D is undetermined. This CDR3 spans 14 amino acids. Per germline, CDR1 MNHEY and CDR2 SVGAGI. V lost 4 bases, J lost 0 bases, and 9 bases lay in between.

The CDR3 region has the DNA TGTGCCAGCAGCTCCCGGGACAGAAGTACCAATCAGCCCCAGCATTTT. It encodes CASSSRDRSTNQPQHF. The chain carries TRBV5-6 and TRBJ1-5; 7 bases fit TRBD1. In germline, CDR1 is SGHDT, CDR2 YYEEEE. The length of the CDR3 is 16 residues. J gave up 3 bases and V 3 bases, and 9 bases lay outside the gene matches.

The chain is built from TRBV2 and TRBJ1-1; D is undetermined. The length of the CDR3 is 13 residues. The V end was cut by 8 bases, the J end by 1 base, with 11 bases between. Germline assignment: CDR1 SNHLY and CDR2 FYNNEI. CDR3 protein: CASGKEGNTEAFF. The CDR3 DNA reads TGTGCCAGCGGGAAAGAGGGGAACACTGAAGCTTTCTTT. Filled out from reference TRBV2 and TRBJ1-1, the complete variable domain reads EPEVTQTPSHQVTQMGQEVILRCVPISNHLYFYWYRQILGQKVEFLVSFYNNEISEKSEIFDDQFSVERPDGSNFTLKIRSTKLEDSAMYFCASGKEGNTEAFFGQGTRLTVV.

The chain recombines TRBV6-5 with TRBJ1-5; 9 nucleotides align to TRBD1. Trimming at V came to 4 bases and at J to 7 bases, leaving 5 bases not matched to a gene. The CDR3 runs 14 residues. CDR1 and CDR2 (germline): MNHEY, SVGAGI. CDR3 amino acids: CASSSQGASQPQHF. In DNA form, the CDR3 reads TGTGCCAGCAGTTCACAGGGGGCAAGCCAGCCCCAGCATTTT.

The V gene is TRBV11-2, the J gene TRBJ1-1, with TRBD1 matching over 7 bases. CDR3 length equals 17 residues. CDR1 is SGHAT and CDR2 is FQNNGV in the germline V gene. The V segment lost 0 bases and the J segment 1 base; nucleotides outside the gene matches: 8. The CDR3 region has the DNA TGTGCCAGCAGCTTAGATGACAGGGCCCCTGGGAACACTGAAGCTTTCTTT. Its translation is CASSLDDRAPGNTEAFF.

V is TRBV2 and J is TRBJ1-3, with a possible D match to TRBD1 (6 bases). Per germline, CDR1 SNHLY and CDR2 FYNNEI. Trimming left V 6 bases short and J 2 bases short, with 20 bases between. The CDR3 covers 17 residues. Here the CDR3 reads CASRDEFTGYTGNTIYF. The CDR3 bases are TGTGCCAGCAGGGACGAATTTACAGGGTACACTGGAAACACCATATATTTT.

This clone showed up just once. This chain joins TRBV12-3 or TRBV12-4 and TRBJ1-3; no firm D call. Between the trimmed V and J ends, which lost 7 bases and 4 bases, there was a span of 11 bases. CDR3 length: 13 residues. CDR3 sequence: CASNLSPGNTIYF. In nucleotides, the CDR3 is TGTGCCAGCAACCTAAGCCCCGGAAACACCATATATTTT.

Worth noting for this clone: The junction differs from germline at one of its ends, possibly a read error. The rearrangement links TRBV29-1 to TRBJ1-1, with 8 positions matching TRBD1. The CDR3 has 13 residues. CDR1 SQVTM and CDR2 ANQGSEA come from the germline V gene. The CDR3 DNA sequence: TGCAGCGTTGGCCGACAGGGGAACTCTGAAGCTTTCTTT. Amino acid sequence: CSVGRQGNSEAFF.